This record concerns one T cell receptor beta chain sequence. Its antigen is currently unknown. TCRdb's copy holds only in-frame clones and misses some; the assay was immunoSEQ multiplex PCR. The sample carries roughly 160,000 clones, around nine tenths recorded once. This sample was included in a study of T cell responses to AZD1222 COVID-19 vaccine. Study observations and caveats: Two doses of AZD1222 preceded a rise in Spike-specific TCR breadth and depth. Spike as a whole was targeted by vaccine-associated CD4 TCRs, dominant at 160-218 and 743-854. Clonal diversity was possibly underestimated; the donors were predominantly white British and more often female. After the peak T cell response, and only then, were repertoires sampled.

The clonotype was recovered from an adult who received the AZD1222 COVID-19 vaccine. Sequencing was performed on peripheral blood, taken 28 days after the second AZD1222 dose.

The CDR3, as DNA: TGTGCCAGCAGCTTCCGGGACAGGGGACCGCACGGCTACACCTTC. Translation gives CASSFRDRGPHGYTF. V and J are TRBV7-8 and TRBJ1-2; 10 nucleotides align to TRBD1. Per the germline V gene, CDR1 is SGHVS and CDR2 is FQNEAQ. V shed 3 bases and J 8 bases; nucleotides not matched to a gene: 9. CDR3 length: 15 amino acids.